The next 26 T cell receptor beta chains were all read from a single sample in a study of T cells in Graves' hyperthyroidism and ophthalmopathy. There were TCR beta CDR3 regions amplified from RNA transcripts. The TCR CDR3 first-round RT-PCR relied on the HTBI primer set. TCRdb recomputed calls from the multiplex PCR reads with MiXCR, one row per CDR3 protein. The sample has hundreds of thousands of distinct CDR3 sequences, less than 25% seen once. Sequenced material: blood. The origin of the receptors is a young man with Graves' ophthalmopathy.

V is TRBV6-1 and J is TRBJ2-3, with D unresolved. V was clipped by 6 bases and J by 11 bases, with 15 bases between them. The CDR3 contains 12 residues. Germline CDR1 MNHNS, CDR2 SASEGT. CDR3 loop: CASSPSYGEQYF. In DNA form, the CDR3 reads TGTGCCAGCAGCCCTTCTTATGGGGAGCAGTATTTT.

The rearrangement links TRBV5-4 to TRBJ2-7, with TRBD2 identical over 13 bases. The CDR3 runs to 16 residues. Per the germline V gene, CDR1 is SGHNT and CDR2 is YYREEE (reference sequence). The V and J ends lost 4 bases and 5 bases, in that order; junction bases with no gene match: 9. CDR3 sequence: CASSPGTSGISNEQYF. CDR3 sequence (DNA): TGTGCCAGCAGCCCCGGGACTAGCGGGATTAGCAACGAGCAGTACTTC.

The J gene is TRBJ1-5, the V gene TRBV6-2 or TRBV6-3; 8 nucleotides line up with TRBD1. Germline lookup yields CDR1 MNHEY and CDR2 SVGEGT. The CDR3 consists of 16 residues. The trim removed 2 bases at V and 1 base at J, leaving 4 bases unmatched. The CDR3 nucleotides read TGTGCCAGCAGTTACCCGACAGGGGTGAGCAATCAGCCCCAGCATTTT. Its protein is CASSYPTGVSNQPQHF.

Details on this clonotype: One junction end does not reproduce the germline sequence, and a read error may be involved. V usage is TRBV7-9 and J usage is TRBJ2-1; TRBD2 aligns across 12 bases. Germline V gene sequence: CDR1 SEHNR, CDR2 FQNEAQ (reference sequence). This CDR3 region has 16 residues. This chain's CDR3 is CASSLAGGNLYNEQFF. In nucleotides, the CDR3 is TGTGCCAGCAGCCTAGCGGGAGGGAACTTATACAATGAGCAGTTCTTC. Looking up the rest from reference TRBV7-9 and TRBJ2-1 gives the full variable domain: DTGVSQNPRHKITKRGQNVTFRCDPISEHNRLYWYRQTLGQGPEFLTYFQNEAQLEKSRLLSDRFSAERPKGSFSTLEIQRTEQGDSAMYLCASSLAGGNLYNEQFFGPGTRLTVL.

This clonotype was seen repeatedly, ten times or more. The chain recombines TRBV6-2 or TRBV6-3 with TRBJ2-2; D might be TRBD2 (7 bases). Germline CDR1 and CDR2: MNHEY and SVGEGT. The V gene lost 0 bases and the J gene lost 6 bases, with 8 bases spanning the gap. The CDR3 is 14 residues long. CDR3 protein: CASSYSRGPGELFF. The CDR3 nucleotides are TGTGCCAGCAGTTACTCGCGGGGGCCCGGGGAGCTGTTTTTT.

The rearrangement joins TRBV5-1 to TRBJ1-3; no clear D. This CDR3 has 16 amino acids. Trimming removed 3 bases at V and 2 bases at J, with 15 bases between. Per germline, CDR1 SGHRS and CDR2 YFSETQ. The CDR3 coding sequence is TGCGCCAGCAGCTCCGGGGTCGAGGGTGCTGGAAACACCATATATTTT. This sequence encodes CASSSGVEGAGNTIYF. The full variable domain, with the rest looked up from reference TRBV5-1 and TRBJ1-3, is KAGVTQTPRYLIKTRGQQVTLSCSPISGHRSVSWYQQTPGQGLQFLFEYFSETQRNKGNFPGRFSGRQFSNSRSEMNVSTLELGDSALYLCASSSGVEGAGNTIYFGEGSWLTVV.

CDR3 protein: CSVYIQNEQFF. The CDR3 nucleotides are TGCAGCGTTTATATCCAAAATGAGCAGTTCTTC. The chain joins TRBV29-1 to TRBJ2-1; no definite D call. This CDR3 contains 11 residues. Trimming stripped 5 bases from V and 7 bases from J, with 9 bases between. In germline, CDR1 is SQVTM, CDR2 ANQGSEA.

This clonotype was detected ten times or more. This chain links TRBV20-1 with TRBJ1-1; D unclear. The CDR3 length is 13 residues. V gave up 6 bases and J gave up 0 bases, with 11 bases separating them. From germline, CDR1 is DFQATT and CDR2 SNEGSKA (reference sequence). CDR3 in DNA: TGCAGTGCGCCGGGCACAGTGAACACTGAAGCTTTCTTT. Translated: CSAPGTVNTEAFF.

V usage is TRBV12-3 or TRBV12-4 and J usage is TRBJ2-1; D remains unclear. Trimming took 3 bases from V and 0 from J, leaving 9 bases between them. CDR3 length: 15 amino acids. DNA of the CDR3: TGTGCCAGCAGTTTTACCCGGAGCTCCTACAATGAGCAGTTCTTC. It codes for CASSFTRSSYNEQFF.

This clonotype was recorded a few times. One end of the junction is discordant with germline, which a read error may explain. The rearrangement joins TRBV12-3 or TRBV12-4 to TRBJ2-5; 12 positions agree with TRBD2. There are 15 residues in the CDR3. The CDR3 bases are TGTGCCAGCAGTTTACAGGGACTAGCGGGTGGTGGGAAGCACTTC. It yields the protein CASSLQGLAGGGKHF.

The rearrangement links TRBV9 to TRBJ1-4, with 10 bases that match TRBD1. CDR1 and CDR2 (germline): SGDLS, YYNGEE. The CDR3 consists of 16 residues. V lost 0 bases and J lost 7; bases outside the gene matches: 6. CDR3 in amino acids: CASSVDPGTGVEKLFF. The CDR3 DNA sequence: TGTGCCAGCAGCGTAGACCCCGGGACAGGGGTTGAAAAACTGTTTTTT.

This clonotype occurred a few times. The DNA of the CDR3 is TGTGCCAGTAGAGGGGGAGAAGGCGACAATGAGCAGTTCTTC. This encodes CASRGGEGDNEQFF. The genes are TRBV19 and TRBJ2-1, with D possibly TRBD1 on 6 matching bases. V gave up 6 bases and J gave up 5 bases, with 14 bases separating them. Per germline, CDR1 LNHDA and CDR2 SQIVND (reference sequence). CDR3 length: 14 amino acids.

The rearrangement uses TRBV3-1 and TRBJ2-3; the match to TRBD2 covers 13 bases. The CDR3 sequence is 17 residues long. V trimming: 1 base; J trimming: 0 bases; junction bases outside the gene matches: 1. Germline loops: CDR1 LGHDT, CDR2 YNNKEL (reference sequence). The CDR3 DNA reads TGTGCCAGCAGCCAAGGACTAGCGGGAGGTAGCACAGATACGCAGTATTTT. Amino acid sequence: CASSQGLAGGSTDTQYF.

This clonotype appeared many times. This CDR3 reads CSASPAGALLQETQYF. DNA of the CDR3: TGCAGTGCTAGTCCGGCAGGGGCCCTCCTCCAAGAGACCCAGTACTTC. The chain uses TRBV20-1 and TRBJ2-5, with D possibly matching TRBD1 (6 bases). The CDR3 is 16 residues long. The germline V and J ends were trimmed by 3 bases and 1 base, with 18 bases remaining between them. CDR1 and CDR2 (germline): DFQATT, SNEGSKA (reference sequence).

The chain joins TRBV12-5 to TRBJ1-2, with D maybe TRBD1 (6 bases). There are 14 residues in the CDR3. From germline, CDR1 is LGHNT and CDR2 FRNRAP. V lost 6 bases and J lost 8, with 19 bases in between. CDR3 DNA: TGTGCTAGTGGCCTAGGGTTGGGGGCGCGGGGCTACACCTTC. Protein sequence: CASGLGLGARGYTF.

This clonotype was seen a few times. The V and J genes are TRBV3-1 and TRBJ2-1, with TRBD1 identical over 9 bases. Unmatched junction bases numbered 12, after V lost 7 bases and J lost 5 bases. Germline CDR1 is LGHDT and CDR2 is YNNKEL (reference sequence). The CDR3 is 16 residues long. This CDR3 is CASNTVTGGPDNEQFF. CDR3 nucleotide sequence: TGTGCCAGCAACACCGTGACAGGGGGGCCAGACAATGAGCAGTTCTTC.

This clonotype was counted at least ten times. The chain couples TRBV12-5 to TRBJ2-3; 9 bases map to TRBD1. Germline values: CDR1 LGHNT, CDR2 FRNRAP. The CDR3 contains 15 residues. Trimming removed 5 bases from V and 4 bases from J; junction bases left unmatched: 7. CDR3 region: CASGPGQGLSDTQYF. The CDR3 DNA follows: TGTGCTAGTGGTCCGGGACAGGGACTATCAGATACGCAGTATTTT.

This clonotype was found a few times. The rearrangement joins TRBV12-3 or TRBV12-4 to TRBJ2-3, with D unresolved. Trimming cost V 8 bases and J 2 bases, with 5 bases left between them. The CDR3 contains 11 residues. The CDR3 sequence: CASQDTDTQYF. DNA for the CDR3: TGTGCCAGCCAGGACACAGATACGCAGTATTTT.

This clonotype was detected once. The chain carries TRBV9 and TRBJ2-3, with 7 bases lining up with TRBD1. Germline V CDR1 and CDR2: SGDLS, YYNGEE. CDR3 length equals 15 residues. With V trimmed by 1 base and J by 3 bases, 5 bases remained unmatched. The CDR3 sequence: CASSVQGQTTDTQYF. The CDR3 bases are TGTGCCAGCAGCGTACAGGGACAGACTACAGATACGCAGTATTTT.

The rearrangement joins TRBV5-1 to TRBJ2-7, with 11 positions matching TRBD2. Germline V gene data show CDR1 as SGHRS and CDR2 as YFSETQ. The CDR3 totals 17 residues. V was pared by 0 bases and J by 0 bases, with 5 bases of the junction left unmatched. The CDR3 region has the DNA TGCGCCAGCAGCTTGGCGGGCGGGACTAGCGGCTCCTACGAGCAGTACTTC. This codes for CASSLAGGTSGSYEQYF.

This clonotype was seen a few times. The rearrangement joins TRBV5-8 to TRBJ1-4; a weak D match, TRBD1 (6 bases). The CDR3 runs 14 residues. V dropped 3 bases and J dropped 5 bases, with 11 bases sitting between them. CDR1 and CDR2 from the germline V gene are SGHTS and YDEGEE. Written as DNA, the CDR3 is TGTGCCAGCAGCTCCGGGACATTGAATGAAAAACTGTTTTTT. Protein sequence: CASSSGTLNEKLFF. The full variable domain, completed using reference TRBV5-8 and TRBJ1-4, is EAGVTQSPTHLIKTRGQQATLRCSPISGHTSVYWYQQALGLGLQFLLWYDEGEERNRGNFPPRFSGRQFPNYSSELNVNALELEDSALYLCASSSGTLNEKLFFGSGTQLSVL.

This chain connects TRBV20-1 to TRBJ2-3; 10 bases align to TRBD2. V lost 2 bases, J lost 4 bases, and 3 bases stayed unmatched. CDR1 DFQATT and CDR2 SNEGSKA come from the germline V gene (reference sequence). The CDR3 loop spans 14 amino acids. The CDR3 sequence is CSARLAGAPDTQYF. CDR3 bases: TGCAGTGCTAGACTAGCGGGAGCTCCAGATACGCAGTATTTT.

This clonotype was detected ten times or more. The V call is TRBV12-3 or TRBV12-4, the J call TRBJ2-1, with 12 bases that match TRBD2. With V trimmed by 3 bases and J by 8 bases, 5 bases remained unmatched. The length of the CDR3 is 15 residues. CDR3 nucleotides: TGTGCCAGCAGTTTTCGGACTAGCGGGAAAGATGAGCAGTTCTTC. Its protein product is CASSFRTSGKDEQFF.

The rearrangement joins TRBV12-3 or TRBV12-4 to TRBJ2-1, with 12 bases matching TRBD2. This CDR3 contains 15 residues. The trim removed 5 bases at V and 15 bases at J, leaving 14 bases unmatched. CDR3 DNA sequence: TGTGCCAGCAGTCCCGAGACTCCTAGCGGGAGGGCCGTGTTCTTC. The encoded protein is CASSPETPSGRAVFF.

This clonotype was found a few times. CDR3 sequence reads: CASSLWGGRSTDTQYF. CDR3 bases: TGTGCCAGCAGCTTATGGGGGGGGCGATCTACGGATACGCAGTATTTT. The genes are TRBV7-3 and TRBJ2-3, with D maybe TRBD2 (7 bases). The CDR3 has 16 amino acids. The germline CDR1 and CDR2 sequences are SGHTA and FQGTGA. Trimming pared 2 bases from V and 6 bases from J, leaving 18 bases between.

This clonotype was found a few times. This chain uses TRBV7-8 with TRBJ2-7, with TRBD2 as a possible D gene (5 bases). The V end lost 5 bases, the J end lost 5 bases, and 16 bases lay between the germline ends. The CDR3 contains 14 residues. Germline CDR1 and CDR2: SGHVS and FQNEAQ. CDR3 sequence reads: CASSPRTDTHEQYF. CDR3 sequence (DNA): TGTGCCAGCAGCCCTCGGACTGACACCCACGAGCAGTACTTC. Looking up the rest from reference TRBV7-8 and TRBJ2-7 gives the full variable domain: GAGVSQSPRYKVAKRGQDVALRCDPISGHVSLFWYQQALGQGPEFLTYFQNEAQLDKSGLPSDRFFAERPEGSVSTLKIQRTQQEDSAVYLCASSPRTDTHEQYFGPGTRLTVT.